The sequence of this T cell receptor beta chain was determined in a study of blood T cell repertoires in COVID-19 (dated by TCRdb to about 2020). For context, the study as a whole: The collaborator samples originated in the United States, Italy and Spain and spanned the acute and convalescent phases of COVID-19. The material from the prospective study consisted of cDNA or gDNA derived from T cells, B-cell-depleted T cells, or PBMCs. Subjects who had been exposed to COVID-19, were actively infected with it, or had recovered from it provided the deeply sampled blood TCRbeta repertoires that made up the dataset. A freely available public database, intended as a resource for researchers studying the immune response to SARS-CoV-2, is where the repertoires were released. The samples were drawn from the first 160 participants of the ongoing ImmuneRACE study and from 1,254 subjects provided by 6 global collaborators. Sample metadata almost always included a de-identified subject ID, COVID-19 status, age in years and sex. Where HLA class I and class II types were available, the types were taken from metadata supplied by the sample provider, not from assay-based typing.

This clone turned up a few times. Its antigen is still unknown. No much larger clone is present one base from it, and per-base qualities are unavailable. Broad study findings and their caveats: How much clinical and demographic metadata was included differed by source and by participant, and the metadata was provided uncurated.

The immunoSEQ Assay, a bias-controlled multiplex PCR, was used to amplify TCRbeta CDR3 regions from genomic DNA. The study's own analysis went as follows. The number of nucleated cells in each sample was estimated by amplification of reference gene primers within the assay. To quantify the absolute abundance of each unique TCRbeta CDR3 rearrangement, sequence reads were collapsed and filtered. For each sample, productive Simpson clonality was calculated as the square root of Simpson's diversity index over productive rearrangements. Held by TCRdb, this immuneACCESS table contains in-frame sequences only and omits some clones. Under half of the omission traces to an unresolved V gene where checked; the cause of the rest is unknown. V and J calls plus clone size are reproduced from that table; the DNA served to infer D and trimming. Present in this sample are around 130,000 clones, under 90% of which were seen just once. 1.6% of the sample is taken by the ten largest.

In the prospective study, participants were about 18 to 95 years old, resided in about two dozen geographic areas of the United States, and were enrolled through a virtual design. In the prospective study, cohorts were assigned on the basis of participant-reported clinical history obtained from a screening survey and a study questionnaire. A participant counted as exposed if, within 2 weeks of entering the study, that participant had been in contact with someone who had a PCR-confirmed or clinician-diagnosed COVID-19 case. Each participant in the prospective study had whole blood, serum and a nasopharyngeal or oropharyngeal swab collected by mobile phlebotomists. Participants in the prospective study had the option to provide additional blood draws and questionnaires over a roughly 2-month period. Before DNA extraction, blood samples from the prospective study were shipped at room temperature or frozen.

There are 13 amino acids in the CDR3, from cysteine to phenylalanine inclusive. Only CDR3 DNA is held: 39 bases, read in frame from base 1. The trim is 5 bases for V and 4 bases for J, with a gap of 13 bases between the germline ends. The germline V gene yields SGHTS for CDR1 and YDEGEE for CDR2. The sample was PBMCs or T cells enriched from blood (not recorded which). Rearrangement joined TRBV5-8 to TRBJ2-7; TRBD1 is a possible D gene, resting on 5 matching bases. This receptor was identified in a woman aged 18-29 years who had been exposed to COVID-19. The nucleotide sequence is given as TGTGCCAGCAGGTCCGAAGGGGATTACGAGCAGTACTTC. This encodes CASRSEGDYEQYF.